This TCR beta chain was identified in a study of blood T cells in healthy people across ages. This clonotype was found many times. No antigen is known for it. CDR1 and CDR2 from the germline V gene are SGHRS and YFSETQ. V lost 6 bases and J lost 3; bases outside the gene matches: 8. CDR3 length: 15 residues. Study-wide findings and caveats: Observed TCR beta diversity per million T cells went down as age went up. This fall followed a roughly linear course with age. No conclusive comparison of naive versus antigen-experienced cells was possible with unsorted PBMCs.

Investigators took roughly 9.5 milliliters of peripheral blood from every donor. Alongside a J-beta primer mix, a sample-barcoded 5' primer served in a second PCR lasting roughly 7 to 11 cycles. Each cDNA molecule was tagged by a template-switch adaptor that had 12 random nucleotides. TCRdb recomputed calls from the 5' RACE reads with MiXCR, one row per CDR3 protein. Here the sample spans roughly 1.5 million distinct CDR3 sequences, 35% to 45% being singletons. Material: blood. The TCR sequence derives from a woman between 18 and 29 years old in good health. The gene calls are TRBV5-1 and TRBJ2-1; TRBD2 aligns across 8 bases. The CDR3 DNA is TGCGCCAGCAAGGATCCCGGGAGGGACTACAATGAGCAGTTCTTC. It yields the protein CASKDPGRDYNEQFF.